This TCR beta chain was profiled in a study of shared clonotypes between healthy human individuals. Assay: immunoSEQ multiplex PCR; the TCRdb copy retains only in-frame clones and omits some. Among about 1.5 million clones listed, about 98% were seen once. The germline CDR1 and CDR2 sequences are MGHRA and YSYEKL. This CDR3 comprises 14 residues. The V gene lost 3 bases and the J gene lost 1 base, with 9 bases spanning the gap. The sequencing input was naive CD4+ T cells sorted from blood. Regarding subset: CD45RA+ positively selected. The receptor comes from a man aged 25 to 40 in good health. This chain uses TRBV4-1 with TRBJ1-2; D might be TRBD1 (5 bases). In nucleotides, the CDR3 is TGCGCCAGCAGCCAGGGGCCCCTTAACTATGGCTACACCTTC. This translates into CASSQGPLNYGYTF.